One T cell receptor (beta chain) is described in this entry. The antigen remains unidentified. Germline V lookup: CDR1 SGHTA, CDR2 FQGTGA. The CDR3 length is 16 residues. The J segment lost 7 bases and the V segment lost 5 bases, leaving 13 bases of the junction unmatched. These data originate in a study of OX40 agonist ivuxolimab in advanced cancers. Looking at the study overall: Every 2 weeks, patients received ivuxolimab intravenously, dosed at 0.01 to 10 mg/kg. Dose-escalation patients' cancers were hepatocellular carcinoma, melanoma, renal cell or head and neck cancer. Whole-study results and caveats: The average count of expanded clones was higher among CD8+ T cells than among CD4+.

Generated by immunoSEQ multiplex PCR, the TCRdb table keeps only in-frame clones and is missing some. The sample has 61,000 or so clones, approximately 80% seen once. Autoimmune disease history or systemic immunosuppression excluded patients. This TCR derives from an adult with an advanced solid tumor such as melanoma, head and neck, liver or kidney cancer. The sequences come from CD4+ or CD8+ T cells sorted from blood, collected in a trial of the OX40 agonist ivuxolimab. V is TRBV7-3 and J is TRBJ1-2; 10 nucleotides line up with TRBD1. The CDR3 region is CASSPDRGTGVVGYTF. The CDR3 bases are TGTGCCAGCAGCCCGGATCGTGGGACAGGGGTCGTTGGCTACACCTTC.